This T cell receptor (beta chain) was obtained from a study of T cells in localized non-small cell lung cancer. Generated by immunoSEQ multiplex PCR, the TCRdb table keeps only in-frame clones and is missing some. The repertoire includes roughly 35,000 clones, about 92% of them detected once, and approximately 2.2% sits in the top ten. Germline values: CDR1 MGHRA, CDR2 YSYEKL. The CDR3 extends over 14 amino acids. Trimming left V 0 bases short and J 6 bases short, with 11 bases between. The source of this sequence is a female donor aged 60 or older with stage I lung adenocarcinoma. The sequencing here drew on peripheral blood, taken before any cancer treatment. The chain combines TRBV4-1 with TRBJ1-2, with D possibly being TRBD1 (5 bases). The CDR3 sequence: CASSQDRRADGYTF. The CDR3 DNA follows: TGCGCCAGCAGCCAAGACCGCAGGGCGGATGGCTACACCTTC.